What follows are 24 T cell receptor beta chains derived from one specimen sequenced in a study of cytomegalovirus exposure and HLA in healthy donors. TCRdb's copy holds only in-frame clones and misses some; the assay was immunoSEQ multiplex PCR. The table lists 260,000 or so clones, about 90% of them singletons. The sequenced sample was PBMCs. These receptors originate from a woman between 25 and 40 years old in good health and CMV-seronegative.

The V and J genes are TRBV28 and TRBJ2-1; no firm D call. This CDR3 comprises 12 residues. Germline CDR1 reads MDHEN; CDR2 reads SYDVKM. V lost 8 bases, J lost 6 bases, and 11 bases lay in between. The CDR3 is CASSWTVNEQFF. In DNA, the CDR3 is TGTGCCAGCTCTTGGACCGTCAATGAGCAGTTCTTC.

The gene calls are TRBV28 and TRBJ1-5, with 7 bases lining up with TRBD1. Looked up from germline, CDR1 is MDHEN and CDR2 is SYDVKM. The junction had 3 bases not matched to a gene; V was cut back by 2 bases and J by 8 bases. The CDR3 extends over 13 amino acids. The CDR3 coding sequence is TGTGCCAGCAGTTTAAGCAGGGGGAAGCCCCAGCATTTT. Its translation: CASSLSRGKPQHF.

The chain is built from TRBV5-1 and TRBJ2-2, with 8 bases identical to TRBD1. V shed 2 bases, J shed 4 bases, and the junction held 7 bases outside the gene matches. Looked up from germline, CDR1 is SGHRS and CDR2 is YFSETQ. This CDR3 has 16 amino acids. The CDR3 protein is CASSFLGQGSTGELFF. CDR3 in DNA: TGCGCCAGCAGCTTCCTAGGACAGGGTAGCACCGGGGAGCTGTTTTTT.

The chain recombines TRBV4-1 with TRBJ2-2; the D gene is possibly TRBD1 (5 bases). The CDR3 has 15 amino acids. V lost 0 bases to trimming and J lost 4 bases, with 9 bases between them. The germline gives CDR1 MGHRA, CDR2 YSYEKL. CDR3 loop: CASSQEVGPTGELFF. In DNA form, the CDR3 reads TGCGCCAGCAGCCAAGAAGTGGGGCCCACCGGGGAGCTGTTTTTT.

The CDR3 here is CASSMGGQYDEQYF. The CDR3 DNA reads TGTGCCAGTAGTATGGGGGGACAGTACGACGAGCAGTACTTC. This rearrangement joins TRBV19 to TRBJ2-7, with D maybe TRBD1 (7 bases). Deletions cut 3 bases from V and 5 bases from J, with 14 bases between. Germline assignment: CDR1 LNHDA and CDR2 SQIVND (reference sequence). The CDR3 has 14 amino acids.

The CDR3 reads CASSASGTGSYEQYF. The CDR3, as DNA: TGTGCCAGCAGTGCCTCCGGGACAGGAAGCTACGAGCAGTACTTC. The J gene is TRBJ2-7, the V gene TRBV6-1; 8 bases line up with TRBD1. After removal of 4 bases from V and 3 bases from J, the junction contained 8 bases not matched to a gene. Germline V gives CDR1 MNHNS, CDR2 SASEGT. CDR3 length equals 15 residues.

In its sample, this clone was seen once. The rearrangement links TRBV13 to TRBJ2-7; the D gene could be TRBD1 or TRBD2 (6 bases each). Germline V gene sequence: CDR1 PRHDT, CDR2 FYEKMQ (reference sequence). This CDR3 comprises 13 residues. Trimming removed 5 bases from V and 4 bases from J, with 12 bases in between. The CDR3 here is CASSPRGGYEQYF. DNA for the CDR3: TGTGCCAGCAGCCCCAGGGGAGGTTACGAGCAGTACTTC.

V gene TRBV7-3 combines with J gene TRBJ2-1; 10 positions match TRBD2. CDR3 length: 15 residues. The V gene end was trimmed by 5 bases and the J gene end by 6 bases; junction bases not matched to a gene: 7. Germline CDR1 and CDR2: SGHTA and FQGTGA. This chain's CDR3 is CASSRSGRAVNEQFF. The DNA of the CDR3 is TGTGCCAGCAGCCGGAGCGGGAGGGCGGTCAATGAGCAGTTCTTC.

J is TRBJ2-7 and V is TRBV29-1, with D uncertain. Germline V gives CDR1 SQVTM, CDR2 ANQGSEA. V lost 6 bases and J 2 bases, leaving 11 bases between the germline ends. This CDR3 is 12 amino acids long. Written as DNA, the CDR3 is TGCAGCGTGGTATTCCCCCCCTACGAGCAGTACTTC. It codes for CSVVFPPYEQYF.

The genes are TRBV29-1 and TRBJ2-2, with 7 bases aligning to TRBD2. Germline trimming cut 5 bases from V and 2 bases from J; bases unmatched to any gene: 2. The CDR3 runs to 13 residues. CDR1 SQVTM and CDR2 ANQGSEA come from the germline V gene. CDR3 DNA: TGCAGCGTTAGCGGGGTAAACACCGGGGAGCTGTTTTTT. Translated, it gives CSVSGVNTGELFF.

This clone turned up a few times. The chain carries TRBV5-1 and TRBJ2-7; D assignment may be TRBD1 or TRBD2 (5 bases each). Between the trimmed V and J ends, which lost 4 bases and 3 bases, there was a span of 14 bases. From germline, CDR1 is SGHRS and CDR2 YFSETQ. The CDR3 contains 14 residues. The CDR3 loop reads CASSLDRGNYEQYF. The CDR3 DNA reads as TGCGCCAGCAGCCTCGACCGGGGCAACTACGAGCAGTACTTC.

This clone was seen once. This sequence joins TRBV5-1 and TRBJ2-1; D remains ambiguous. The CDR3 consists of 15 residues. Germline-derived CDR1 and CDR2 are SGHRS and YFSETQ. Trimming shortened V by 0 bases and J by 2 bases, and 9 bases separated the two germline ends. The CDR3 here is CASSLGDVAYNEQFF. CDR3 nucleotides: TGCGCCAGCAGCTTGGGGGATGTAGCCTACAATGAGCAGTTCTTC. Looking up the rest from reference TRBV5-1 and TRBJ2-1 gives the full variable domain: KAGVTQTPRYLIKTRGQQVTLSCSPISGHRSVSWYQQTPGQGLQFLFEYFSETQRNKGNFPGRFSGRQFSNSRSEMNVSTLELGDSALYLCASSLGDVAYNEQFFGPGTRLTVL.

The chain is built from TRBV28 and TRBJ2-7, with D tentatively TRBD1 or TRBD2 (5 bases each). The CDR3 spans 14 residues. Trimming pared 5 bases from V and 5 bases from J, leaving 16 bases between. Germline CDR1 MDHEN, CDR2 SYDVKM. CDR3 protein: CASSPSGTRDEQYF. CDR3 nucleotide sequence: TGTGCCAGCAGTCCGTCCGGGACGAGAGACGAGCAGTACTTC.

The chain recombines TRBV19 with TRBJ1-2; TRBD1 agrees at 10 bases. The CDR3 contains 14 residues. CDR1 LNHDA and CDR2 SQIVND come from the germline V gene (reference sequence). V shed 5 bases and J 8 bases; nucleotides not matched to a gene: 8. Here the CDR3 reads CASSADRGPRGYTF. CDR3 in DNA: TGTGCCAGTAGTGCCGACAGGGGGCCGAGAGGCTACACCTTC.

This chain uses TRBV30 with TRBJ2-2; D ambiguous. This CDR3 spans 14 amino acids. Germline V gene sequence: CDR1 GTSNPN, CDR2 SVGIG (reference sequence). V lost 2 bases to trimming and J lost 4 bases, with 11 bases between them. The chain's CDR3 is CAWSIPLVTGELFF. The CDR3 nucleotides read TGTGCCTGGAGTATACCACTTGTCACCGGGGAGCTGTTTTTT.

The genes are TRBV7-2 and TRBJ2-7, with D hard to call. The germline V and J ends were trimmed by 0 bases and 3 bases, with 6 bases remaining between them. CDR3 length: 13 amino acids. The germline V gene encodes CDR1 SGHTA and CDR2 FQGNSA. The CDR3 DNA reads TGTGCCAGCAGCTTAGCCCCGGGCTACGAGCAGTACTTC. This gives the protein CASSLAPGYEQYF. The complete variable domain, with remaining parts taken from reference TRBV7-2 and TRBJ2-7, reads GAGVSQSPSNKVTEKGKDVELRCDPISGHTALYWYRQSLGQGLEFLIYFQGNSAPDKSGLPSDRFSAERTGGSVSTLTIQRTQQEDSAVYLCASSLAPGYEQYFGPGTRLTVT.

The chain combines TRBV5-5 with TRBJ2-7; 13 bases agree with TRBD2. Germline V lookup: CDR1 SGHKS, CDR2 YYEKEE (reference sequence). V trimming: 4 bases; J trimming: 6 bases; junction bases outside the gene matches: 4. This CDR3 region has 14 residues. CDR3 sequence (DNA): TGTGCCAGCAGCGTTACTAGCGGGAGGGGCGAGCAGTACTTC. This codes for CASSVTSGRGEQYF.

This clone was recorded only once. The chain links TRBV7-2 to TRBJ1-4; D call uncertain. CDR3 length equals 15 residues. CDR1 is SGHTA and CDR2 is FQGNSA in the germline V gene. Trimming stripped 2 bases from V and 2 bases from J, with 9 bases between. CDR3 in amino acids: CASSLYGGTNEKLFF. The CDR3 bases are TGTGCCAGCAGCTTATATGGCGGGACTAATGAAAAACTGTTTTTT.

CDR3 bases: TGCAGTGCTCAAGCGGGAGAGCAGTACTTC. This translates into CSAQAGEQYF. The rearrangement joins TRBV20-1 to TRBJ2-7; TRBD2 matches at 7 bases. The CDR3 is made up of 10 amino acids. Germline lookup yields CDR1 DFQATT and CDR2 SNEGSKA (reference sequence). V lost 5 bases, J lost 7 bases, and 2 bases stayed unmatched.

The chain uses TRBV28 and TRBJ2-7; D possibly corresponds to TRBD1 (5 bases). The CDR3 has 14 amino acids. Germline V gene lookup returns CDR1 MDHEN and CDR2 SYDVKM. V gave up 3 bases and J gave up 4 bases, with 13 bases separating them. The CDR3 region is CASSLGQGNYEQYF. The CDR3 bases are TGTGCCAGCAGTTTGGGTCAGGGCAATTACGAGCAGTACTTC.

The chain employs TRBV4-1 and TRBJ1-1, with D unclear. With 1 base removed from V and 6 bases from J, the gap between germline ends came to 6 bases. The CDR3 sequence is 12 residues long. Germline V CDR1 and CDR2: MGHRA, YSYEKL. The CDR3 spells CASSQAGAEAFF. The CDR3 coding sequence is TGCGCCAGCAGCCAAGCGGGCGCTGAAGCTTTCTTT.

This clone was found a few times. This chain connects TRBV19 to TRBJ2-2, with a weak D call TRBD2 (6 bases). CDR3 length equals 16 residues. Trimming removed 6 bases from V and 4 bases from J, with 18 bases in between. Germline CDR1 reads LNHDA; CDR2 reads SQIVND (reference sequence). The CDR3 DNA follows: TGTGCCAGTAGCTTTGCGGGGAGCCGTATCACCGGGGAGCTGTTTTTT. This translates into CASSFAGSRITGELFF.

This chain links TRBV20-1 with TRBJ2-3; D gene ambiguous. V lost 5 bases and J lost 5, with 8 bases in between. The CDR3 is 11 amino acids. CDR1 is DFQATT and CDR2 is SNEGSKA in the germline V gene (reference sequence). CDR3 in DNA: TGCAGTGCTCACCGTGGAGATACGCAGTATTTT. Protein: CSAHRGDTQYF.

The gene calls are TRBV7-9 and TRBJ2-2; possibly TRBD2 for D (5 bases). Per the germline V gene, CDR1 is SEHNR and CDR2 is FQNEAQ (reference sequence). With 5 bases removed from V and 6 bases from J, the gap between germline ends came to 10 bases. The CDR3 consists of 13 residues. CDR3 sequence: CASSLGSSGELFF. CDR3 DNA: TGTGCCAGCAGCCTAGGGAGTTCCGGGGAGCTGTTTTTT.